The clone carrying this T cell receptor (beta chain) was seen a single time. V gave up 4 bases and J gave up 5 bases, with 4 bases separating them. This CDR3 has 11 amino acids. The sample is drawn from a study of blood T cell repertoires in COVID-19. Sequencing was performed with immunoSEQ multiplex PCR; in TCRdb, only in-frame clones are kept and a portion is missing. This sample has 140,000 or so clones; roughly 90% occur once, and the top ten carry more than 0.8%. Sequencing was performed on peripheral blood. The V and J genes are TRBV12-3 or TRBV12-4 and TRBJ2-3; D not certain. This receptor was identified in a woman aged 45-65 years with acute or convalescent COVID-19. The CDR3 sequence: CASSSGDTQYF. The CDR3 DNA reads TGTGCCAGCAGTTCAGGAGATACGCAGTATTTT.